This TCR beta chain emerged from a study of liver allograft versus peripheral blood T cells. For the study at large: Hepatic allograft T cell receptor repertoires were evaluated relative to those present in recipients' peripheral blood. Whole-study findings and limits: Reports indicated that T cell receptor repertoires inside liver allografts differed from those in peripheral blood.

This clonotype occurred a few times. Its cognate antigen is unknown. CDR1 is LGHDT and CDR2 is YNNKEL in the germline V gene (reference sequence). CDR3 length equals 16 residues. V gave up 0 bases and J gave up 0 bases, with 11 bases separating them. TCRdb ran MiXCR on the reads and lists one entry per CDR3 protein. Here the sample spans a few thousand distinct CDR3 sequences, approximately 16% being singletons. The source is a human patient who had a liver transplant. Some T cells may trace back to the graft donor. The rearrangement links TRBV3-1 to TRBJ2-5; TRBD2 might be the D (5 bases). CDR3 amino acids: CASSQEGAPNQETQYF. CDR3 in DNA: TGTGCCAGCAGCCAAGAGGGAGCCCCAAACCAAGAGACCCAGTACTTC.